Listed below are T cell receptor beta chains from one sample, sequenced in a study of PD-L1 blockade in urothelial cancer. Clones were read by immunoSEQ multiplex PCR, and TCRdb kept only the in-frame ones, dropping some. Of about 80,000 clones listed, roughly 90% are singletons. Sequenced material: PBMCs, taken around atezolizumab (anti-PD-L1) treatment. Receptor source: a woman in her sixties or seventies with urothelial cancer. The CDR3 runs from the conserved cysteine through the conserved F or W. A D gene is named only where the DNA matches it firmly. Clone size is given for some rows only: seen once, a few or many times, or a class if the clone is expanded.

TRBJ1-3 | TRBV30 | . | . | TGTGCCTGGAGCGGGGTGCCGGGTTACTCTGGAAACACCATATATTTT | CAWSGVPGYSGNTIYF
TRBJ2-5 | TRBV5-1 | TRBD1 | . | TGCGCCAGCAGCTTGGGACAGGGGAAAGAGACCCAGTACTTC | CASSLGQGKETQYF
TRBJ2-1 | TRBV19 | . | . | TGTGCCAGTAGTATAGCAATACAGGGAACCTACAATGAGCAGTTCTTC | CASSIAIQGTYNEQFF
TRBJ2-1 | TRBV7-9 | TRBD1 | . | TGTGCCAGCAGCGGGGACAGGTCGTACAATGAGCAGTTCTTC | CASSGDRSYNEQFF
TRBJ1-5 | TRBV5-1 | . | . | TGCGCCAGCAGCTTGTCGGGGGAGGGTCAGCCCCAGCATTTT | CASSLSGEGQPQHF
TRBJ2-1 | TRBV5-6 | . | . | TGTGCCAGCAGGGAGGGGTACTACAATGAGCAGTTCTTC | CASREGYYNEQFF
TRBJ1-1 | TRBV19 | TRBD1 | . | TGTGCCAGTAGTATGGTTGTTGGGACAGGGGGCTCTGAAGCTTTCTTT | CASSMVVGTGGSEAFF
TRBJ1-2 | TRBV6-1 | . | . | TGTGCCAGCAATGGGGGCGCCGGCTATGGCTACACCTTC | CASNGGAGYGYTF
TRBJ2-7 | TRBV5-1 | . | once | TGCGCCAGCAGCCCCGGGACATTGAAAAACGAGCAGTACTTC | CASSPGTLKNEQYF
TRBJ2-1 | TRBV13 | TRBD2 | . | TGTGCCAGCAGCAGTAGCGGGAGAGATAACAATGAGCAGTTCTTC | CASSSSGRDNNEQFF
TRBJ2-1 | TRBV13 | TRBD2 | . | TGTGCCAGCAGCGCAAGCGGGGGGGCGTCAAATGAGCAGTTCTTC | CASSASGGASNEQFF
TRBJ1-1 | TRBV2 | . | . | TGTGCCAGCAGCGCACAGGAGAACACTGAAGCTTTCTTT | CASSAQENTEAFF
TRBJ1-1 | TRBV30 | . | . | TGTGCCTGGAGTGTAACAGGGATCACTGAAGCTTTCTTT | CAWSVTGITEAFF
TRBJ2-3 | TRBV27 | TRBD2 | . | TGTGCCAGCAGTTTAGCGGGACACGGACTAGCGGGAGCTCAGTATTTT | CASSLAGHGLAGAQYF
TRBJ2-5 | TRBV5-1 | TRBD1 | . | TGCGCCAGCAGCGGAACAGGGGCGGGAGAGACCCAGTACTTC | CASSGTGAGETQYF
TRBJ1-6 | TRBV7-2 | . | . | TGTGCCAGCAGCTTAGATCAGGGGCGAGGCTCACCCCTCCACTTT | CASSLDQGRGSPLHF
TRBJ1-2 | TRBV10-3 | TRBD1 | . | TGTGCCATCAGTGAGACCTCGACAGGGAGCGGCGAAACTAACTATGGCTACACCTTC | CAISETSTGSGETNYGYTF
TRBJ2-1 | TRBV9 | TRBD2 | once | TGTGCCAGCAGCGTAGAGGCGGGGGGGTCTTATGATGAGCAGTTCTTC | CASSVEAGGSYDEQFF
TRBJ1-4 | TRBV7-9 | . | . | TGTGCCAGCAGCCCGTTTGGGGACAAAGATTTAGCAACTAATGAAAAACTGTTTTTT | CASSPFGDKDLATNEKLFF
TRBJ2-1 | TRBV9 | TRBD2 | . | TGTGCCAGCAGCGTAGTCGGGACTAGCGCCTACAATGAGCAGTTCTTC | CASSVVGTSAYNEQFF
TRBJ2-1 | TRBV2 | TRBD1 | . | TGTGCCAGCAGGAAGCCGGGACAGGGGAACAATGAGCAGTTCTTC | CASRKPGQGNNEQFF
TRBJ2-7 | TRBV11-2 | . | few | TGTGCCAGCAGCCCCCTGGGGGGTCGCACATACTACGAGCAGTACTTC | CASSPLGGRTYYEQYF
TRBJ2-1 | TRBV11-3 | TRBD2 | . | TGTGCCAGCAGCTCCCTCTCTAGCGGGAGGGCCGGTGAGCAGTTCTTC | CASSSLSSGRAGEQFF
TRBJ2-7 | TRBV5-1 | TRBD1 | few | TGCGCCAGCAGCTTTTCGACAGGGAAGGAGCAGTACTTC | CASSFSTGKEQYF
TRBJ1-1 | TRBV4-3 | . | . | TGCGCCAGCAGCCGAGGTATCATGAACACTGAAGCTTTCTTT | CASSRGIMNTEAFF
TRBJ2-2 | TRBV7-6 | TRBD1 | . | TGTGCCAGCAGCTCCGGGACAGGGAACACCGGGGAGCTGTTTTTT | CASSSGTGNTGELFF
TRBJ1-2 | TRBV19 | TRBD1 | . | TGTGCCAGTAGTATAAGGGTAGACAGGGAGGACTATGGCTACACCTTC | CASSIRVDREDYGYTF
TRBJ2-7 | TRBV6-5 | . | . | TGTGCCAGCAGTTACTCGAATAGCCTGAACTACGAGCAGTACTTC | CASSYSNSLNYEQYF
TRBJ1-1 | TRBV4-2 | . | . | TGTGCCAGCAGCCAAGGGCCCGGGAGCCCGAACACTGAAGCTTTCTTT | CASSQGPGSPNTEAFF
TRBJ1-1 | TRBV19 | TRBD1 | . | TGTGCCAGTAGCCAACAGGGGTCGACTGAAGCTTTCTTT | CASSQQGSTEAFF
TRBJ2-7 | TRBV10-3 | TRBD1 | few | TGTGCCACGGACAGGGGGTCCTACGAGCAGTACTTC | CATDRGSYEQYF
TRBJ2-7 | TRBV29-1 | TRBD2 | . | TGCAGCGTTGTTCGGCAGGGACTAGCGGGGCACTACGAGCAGTACTTC | CSVVRQGLAGHYEQYF
TRBJ2-5 | TRBV23-1 | . | . | TGCGCCAGCAGTCAAACCTTGCCCGGGGGAGGAAACGAGACCCAGTACTTC | CASSQTLPGGGNETQYF
TRBJ1-2 | TRBV4-2 | TRBD1 | . | TGTGCCAGCAGCCCTGACCCGGGACAGATCTATGGCTACACCTTC | CASSPDPGQIYGYTF
TRBJ2-3 | TRBV10-3 | TRBD2 | . | TGTGCCATCAGCATAGCGGGGGCCGCCTCAGATACGCAGTATTTT | CAISIAGAASDTQYF
TRBJ1-1 | TRBV7-8 | . | . | TGTGCCAGCAGCTTTCAAACCGGGACATCGAACACTGAAGCTTTCTTT | CASSFQTGTSNTEAFF
TRBJ1-2 | TRBV5-5 | TRBD1 | . | TGTGCCAGCAGCTTGGACACAGGGGGATATGGCTACACCTTC | CASSLDTGGYGYTF
TRBJ2-5 | TRBV6-6 | TRBD2 | . | TGTGCCAGCAGTCCGGGACTAGCGGATCAAGAGACCCAGTACTTC | CASSPGLADQETQYF
TRBJ2-3 | TRBV5-1 | TRBD2 | . | TGCGCCAGCAGCTTACTAGCGGGGGGTGGCACAGATACGCAGTATTTT | CASSLLAGGGTDTQYF
TRBJ1-2 | TRBV4-3 | . | . | TGCGCCAGCAGCCAAGATATCCGGCAGGGTAACTATGGCTACACCTTC | CASSQDIRQGNYGYTF
TRBJ2-5 | TRBV4-2 | . | . | TGTGCCAGCAGCCAAGAAGGGGGATTTCGTCTAGGAGAGGAAGAGACCCAGTACTTC | CASSQEGGFRLGEEETQYF
TRBJ2-1 | TRBV7-3 | TRBD1 | once | TGTGCCAGCAGCGAAGCAGGGGGAGCCGGGCGTGGGGAGCAGTTCTTC | CASSEAGGAGRGEQFF
TRBJ2-7 | TRBV9 | TRBD2 | . | TGTGCCAGCAGCGTACGGGGGGGGTCCCTGTCGACGGGCGAGCAGTACTTC | CASSVRGGSLSTGEQYF
TRBJ2-1 | TRBV7-3 | . | . | TGTGCCAGCAGCCAAACAGGGGGAGGGTACAATGAGCAGTTCTTC | CASSQTGGGYNEQFF
TRBJ1-5 | TRBV2 | . | . | TGTGCCAGCAGTGAGCTCGGGGGCAATCAGCCCCAGCATTTT | CASSELGGNQPQHF
TRBJ2-2 | TRBV18 | . | . | TGTGCCAGCTCACCACAGGAATCGACTGGAAACACCGGGGAGCTGTTTTTT | CASSPQESTGNTGELFF
TRBJ1-4 | TRBV15 | . | . | TGTGCCACCAGCACATACAGGGTAGGGGATGAAAAACTGTTTTTT | CATSTYRVGDEKLFF
TRBJ2-1 | TRBV5-1 | . | . | TGCGCCAGCAGTAGACTAGGCAGGGATGGTGAGCAGTTCTTC | CASSRLGRDGEQFF